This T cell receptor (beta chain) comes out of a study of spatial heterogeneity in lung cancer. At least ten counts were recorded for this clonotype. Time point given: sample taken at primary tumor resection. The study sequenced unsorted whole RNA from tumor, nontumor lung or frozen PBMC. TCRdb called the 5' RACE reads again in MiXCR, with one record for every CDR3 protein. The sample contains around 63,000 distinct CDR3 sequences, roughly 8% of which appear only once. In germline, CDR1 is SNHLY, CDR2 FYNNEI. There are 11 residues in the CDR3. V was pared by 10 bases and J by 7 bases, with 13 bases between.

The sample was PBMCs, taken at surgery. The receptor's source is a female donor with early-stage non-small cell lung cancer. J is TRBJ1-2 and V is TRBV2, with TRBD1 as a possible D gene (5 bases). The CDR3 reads CAITDKGGYTF. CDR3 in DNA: TGTGCCATCACGGACAAGGGTGGCTACACCTTC.